The source of this TCR beta chain is a study of cytomegalovirus exposure and HLA in healthy donors. Study at large: When 398 donors were genotyped, roughly four fifths of them were found to fall in the Caucasian-associated ancestry cluster.

A word on this clone: The antigen is unknown.

V lost 8 bases, J lost 5 bases, and 6 bases stayed unmatched. Germline lookup yields CDR1 MDHEN and CDR2 SYDVKM. The CDR3 has 13 amino acids. Primers for the PCR totalled 60 Vbeta and 13 Jbeta. Clones were sequenced by immunoSEQ multiplex PCR, and TCRdb holds only the in-frame ones, with some missing. The repertoire holds around 150,000 clones, roughly 77% seen once, with 4% to 5.5% in the top ten. Study results and caveats: A likely sequencing artifact accounted for one observed cluster of highly shared sequence variants.

The records omit this donor's CMV serostatus. Sequenced input: PBMCs. The rearrangement joins TRBV28 to TRBJ1-5; 7 bases are a match to TRBD1. The receptor's source is a young man in good health. The CDR3 nucleotides read TGTGCCAGCGTACGGGACAGCTATCAGCCCCAGCATTTT. Protein: CASVRDSYQPQHF.